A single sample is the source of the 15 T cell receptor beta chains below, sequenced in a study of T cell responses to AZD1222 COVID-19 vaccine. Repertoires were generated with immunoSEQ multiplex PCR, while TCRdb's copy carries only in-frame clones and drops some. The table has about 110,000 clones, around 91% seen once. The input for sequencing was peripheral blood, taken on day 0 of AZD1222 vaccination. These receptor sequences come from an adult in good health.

CDR3 in amino acids: CATTGTNTDTQYF. The CDR3 DNA follows: TGTGCCACCACCGGGACTAACACAGATACGCAGTATTTT. J is TRBJ2-3 and V is TRBV9, with 7 bases that match TRBD2. Germline CDR1 and CDR2: SGDLS and YYNGEE. With 9 bases clipped from V and 2 bases from J, the junction kept 6 bases outside the gene matches. The CDR3 spans 13 residues.

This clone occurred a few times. The CDR3 DNA reads as TGTGCCAGCAGCTTAGTAAGGGCCAGTGAGCAGTTCTTC. This gives the protein CASSLVRASEQFF. This rearrangement joins TRBV7-2 to TRBJ2-1; D not resolved. The CDR3 spans 13 residues. The V end lost 1 base, the J end lost 9 bases, and 10 bases lay between the germline ends. Germline CDR1 SGHTA, CDR2 FQGNSA.

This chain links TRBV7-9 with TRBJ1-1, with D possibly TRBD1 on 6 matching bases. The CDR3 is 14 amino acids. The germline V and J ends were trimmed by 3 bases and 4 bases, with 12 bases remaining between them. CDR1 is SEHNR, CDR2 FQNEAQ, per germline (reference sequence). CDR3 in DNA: TGTGCCAGCAGCTTCACAGGGAGGGTCACTGAAGCTTTCTTT. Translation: CASSFTGRVTEAFF.

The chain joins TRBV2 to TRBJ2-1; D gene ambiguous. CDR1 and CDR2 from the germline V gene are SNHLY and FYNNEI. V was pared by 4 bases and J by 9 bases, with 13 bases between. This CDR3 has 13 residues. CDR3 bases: TGTGCCAGCAGTGGGTTTGGGGAAGGTGAGCAGTTCTTC. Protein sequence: CASSGFGEGEQFF.

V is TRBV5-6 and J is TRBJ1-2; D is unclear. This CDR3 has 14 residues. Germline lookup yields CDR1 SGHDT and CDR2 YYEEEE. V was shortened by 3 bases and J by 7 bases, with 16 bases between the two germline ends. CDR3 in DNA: TGTGCCAGCAGCTCTGCTGCCGGGAGCCTTGGCTACACCTTC. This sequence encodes CASSSAAGSLGYTF.

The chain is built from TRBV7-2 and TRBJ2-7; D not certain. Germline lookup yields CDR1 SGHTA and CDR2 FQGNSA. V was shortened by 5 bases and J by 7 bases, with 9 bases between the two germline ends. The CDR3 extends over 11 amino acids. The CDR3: CASSPFREQYF. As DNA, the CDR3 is TGTGCCAGCAGCCCGTTTCGGGAGCAGTACTTC.

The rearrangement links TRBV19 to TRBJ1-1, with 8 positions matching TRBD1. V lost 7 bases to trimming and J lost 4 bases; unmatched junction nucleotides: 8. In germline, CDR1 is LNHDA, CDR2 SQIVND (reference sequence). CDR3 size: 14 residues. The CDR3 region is CASTMDRDPTEAFF. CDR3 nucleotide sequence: TGTGCCAGTACCATGGACAGGGACCCCACTGAAGCTTTCTTT.

CDR3 coding DNA: TGTGCCAGCAGTTTACAACCTAACTATGGCTACACCTTC. The encoded protein is CASSLQPNYGYTF. The chain combines TRBV12-3 or TRBV12-4 with TRBJ1-2; D is unclear. The CDR3 is 13 residues long. Trimming took 2 bases from V and 0 from J, leaving 4 bases between them.

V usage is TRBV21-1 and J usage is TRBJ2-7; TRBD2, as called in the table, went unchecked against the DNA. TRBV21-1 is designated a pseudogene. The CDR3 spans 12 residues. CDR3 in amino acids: CASIKEDQPQYF. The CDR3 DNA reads TGTGCCAGCATAAAGGAGGACCAGCCGCAGTACTTC.

This chain's CDR3 is CASQGIYTGELFF. DNA for the CDR3: TGTGCCAGCCAAGGGATCTACACCGGGGAGCTGTTTTTT. The rearrangement joins TRBV6-5 to TRBJ2-2; unclear D gene. V lost 8 bases and J lost 3, with 10 bases in between. This CDR3 is 13 amino acids long. The germline gives CDR1 MNHEY, CDR2 SVGAGI.

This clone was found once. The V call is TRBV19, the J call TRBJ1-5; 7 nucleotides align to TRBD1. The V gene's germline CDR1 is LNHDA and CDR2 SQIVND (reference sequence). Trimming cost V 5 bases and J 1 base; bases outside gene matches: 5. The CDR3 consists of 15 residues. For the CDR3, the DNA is TGTGCCAGTAGTGGCAGACAGGGCAGCAATCAGCCCCAGCATTTT. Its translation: CASSGRQGSNQPQHF. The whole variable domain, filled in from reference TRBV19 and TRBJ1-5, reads DGGITQSPKYLFRKEGQNVTLSCEQNLNHDAMYWYRQDPGQGLRLIYYSQIVNDFQKGDIAEGYSVSREKKESFPLTVTSAQKNPTAFYLCASSGRQGSNQPQHFGDGTRLSIL.

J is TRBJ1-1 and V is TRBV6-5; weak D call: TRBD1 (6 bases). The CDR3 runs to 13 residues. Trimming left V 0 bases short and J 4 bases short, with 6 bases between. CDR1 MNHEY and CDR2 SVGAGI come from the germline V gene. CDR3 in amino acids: CASSYSGGTEAFF. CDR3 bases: TGTGCCAGCAGTTACTCAGGGGGCACTGAAGCTTTCTTT.

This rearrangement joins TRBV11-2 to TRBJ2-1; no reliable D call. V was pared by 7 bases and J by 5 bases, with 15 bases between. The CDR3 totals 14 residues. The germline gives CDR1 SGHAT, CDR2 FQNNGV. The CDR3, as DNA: TGTGCCAGCAACCCCGGCGGTCCGAACAATGAGCAGTTCTTC. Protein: CASNPGGPNNEQFF.

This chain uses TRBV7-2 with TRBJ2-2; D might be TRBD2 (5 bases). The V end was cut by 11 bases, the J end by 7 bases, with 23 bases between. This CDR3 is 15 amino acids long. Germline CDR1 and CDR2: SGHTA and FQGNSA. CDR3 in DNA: TGTGCCTCATATGTCCCGGGGATTTCTGTCGGGGAGCTGTTTTTT. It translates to CASYVPGISVGELFF. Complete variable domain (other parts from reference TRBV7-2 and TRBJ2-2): GAGVSQSPSNKVTEKGKDVELRCDPISGHTALYWYRQSLGQGLEFLIYFQGNSAPDKSGLPSDRFSAERTGGSVSTLTIQRTQQEDSAVYLCASYVPGISVGELFFGEGSRLTVL.

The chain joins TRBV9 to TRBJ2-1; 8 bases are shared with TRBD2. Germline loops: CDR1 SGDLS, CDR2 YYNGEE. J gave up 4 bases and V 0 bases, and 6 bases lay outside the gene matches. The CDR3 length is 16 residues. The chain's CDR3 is CASSVASGGDYNEQFF. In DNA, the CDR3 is TGTGCCAGCAGCGTAGCGAGCGGGGGAGATTACAATGAGCAGTTCTTC.